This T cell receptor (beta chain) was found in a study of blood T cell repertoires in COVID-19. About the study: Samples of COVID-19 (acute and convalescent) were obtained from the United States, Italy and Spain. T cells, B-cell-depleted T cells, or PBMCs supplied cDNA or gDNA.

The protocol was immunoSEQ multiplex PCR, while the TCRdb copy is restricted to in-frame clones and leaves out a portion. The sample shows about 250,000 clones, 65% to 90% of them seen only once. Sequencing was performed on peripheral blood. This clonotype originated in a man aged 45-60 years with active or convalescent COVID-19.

The DNA of the CDR3 is TGCAGCGCTTATTCGGTGGGGGGATACGAGCAGTACTTC. Protein: CSAYSVGGYEQYF. The V gene is TRBV29-1, the J gene TRBJ2-7, with a possible D match to TRBD2 (6 bases). This CDR3 is 13 amino acids long. From germline, CDR1 is SQVTM and CDR2 ANQGSEA. With 7 bases removed from V and 4 bases from J, the gap between germline ends came to 17 bases.